One and the same sample provided the 25 T cell receptor beta chains below, sequenced in a study of T cell repertoires in cytomegalovirus infection. One entry per CDR3 protein, called by TCRdb with MiXCR from the reads. The sample has about 180,000 distinct CDR3 sequences, roughly 14% seen once; the top ten hold roughly a quarter. Material for sequencing was PBMCs. Receptors were obtained from a human donor in good health (CMV status not recorded). Some clones in this sample may be carry-over from other donors' samples.

This clonotype has a count of ten or more. This chain connects TRBV7-2 to TRBJ2-5, with D maybe TRBD1 (9 bases). Per germline, CDR1 SGHTA and CDR2 FQGNSA. This CDR3 has 18 residues. V lost 0 bases, J lost 6 bases, and 23 bases lay in between. This CDR3 reads CASSLARTGVAGTKTQYF. DNA for the CDR3: TGTGCCAGCAGCTTAGCGCGGACAGGGGTAGCGGGAACAAAGACCCAGTACTTC.

The chain couples TRBV28 to TRBJ2-7; D gene uncertain. V dropped 1 base and J dropped 7 bases, with 14 bases sitting between them. The CDR3 runs to 14 residues. Germline V gene sequence: CDR1 MDHEN, CDR2 SYDVKM. The CDR3, as DNA: TGTGCCAGCAGTTTATTCGCCCAAGCAAGGGAGCAGTACTTC. This codes for CASSLFAQAREQYF.

In the case of this clonotype: Likely a read error: the CDR3 ends without its conserved phenylalanine or tryptophan. The V call is TRBV11-1, the J call TRBJ2-5; no firm D call. Germline V gene sequence: CDR1 SGHAT, CDR2 FQDESV (reference sequence). V was clipped by 8 bases and J by 4 bases, with 14 bases between them. CDR3 length: 13 amino acids. The CDR3 DNA sequence: TGTGCCAGCTCCCCGGACCCACGAGAGACCCAGTACTCC. Translated, it gives CASSPDPRETQYS.

This clonotype came up a few times. This chain links TRBV12-3 or TRBV12-4 with TRBJ2-3; D is perhaps TRBD2 (6 bases). Trimming took off 6 bases at V and 7 bases at J, with 14 bases between the two ends. This CDR3 is 13 amino acids long. The CDR3 spells CASSRDSTHTQYF. DNA of the CDR3: TGTGCCAGCAGCCGGGACTCCACCCATACGCAGTATTTT.

This clonotype has a count of ten or more. V and J are TRBV7-2 and TRBJ2-2, with D possibly matching TRBD1 (6 bases). Looked up from germline, CDR1 is SGHTA and CDR2 is FQGNSA. Trimming pared 5 bases from V and 6 bases from J, leaving 13 bases between. The CDR3 has 14 residues. CDR3 DNA: TGTGCCAGCAGCCCCATTGACAGGCCCGGGGAGCTGTTTTTT. Protein: CASSPIDRPGELFF. The complete variable domain, with remaining parts taken from reference TRBV7-2 and TRBJ2-2, reads GAGVSQSPSNKVTEKGKDVELRCDPISGHTALYWYRQSLGQGLEFLIYFQGNSAPDKSGLPSDRFSAERTGGSVSTLTIQRTQQEDSAVYLCASSPIDRPGELFFGEGSRLTVL.

This clonotype was seen repeatedly, ten times or more. The chain joins TRBV6-4 to TRBJ1-6; perhaps TRBD1 as D (6 bases). This CDR3 comprises 15 residues. The germline gives CDR1 MRHNA, CDR2 SNTAGT. Trimming stripped 5 bases from V and 6 bases from J, with 14 bases between. CDR3 nucleotides: TGTGCCAGCAGTCTACAGGGAGAGAGTAATTCACCCCTCCACTTT. It encodes CASSLQGESNSPLHF.

This clonotype came up many times. This rearrangement joins TRBV6-2 or TRBV6-3 to TRBJ1-3; D is unresolved. Per the germline V gene, CDR1 is MNHEY and CDR2 is SVGEGT. Trimming stripped 0 bases from V and 3 bases from J, with 0 bases between. The CDR3 consists of 12 residues. The CDR3 here is CASSYSGNTIYF. CDR3 nucleotides: TGTGCCAGCAGTTACTCTGGAAACACCATATATTTT.

This clonotype was seen ten or more times. This rearrangement joins TRBV7-3 to TRBJ2-1; 8 bases are shared with TRBD2. The J segment lost 7 bases and the V segment lost 1 base, leaving 3 bases of the junction unmatched. Germline CDR1 SGHTA, CDR2 FQGTGA. The CDR3 runs 14 residues. The CDR3 DNA follows: TGTGCCAGCAGCTTAAGTAGCGGGGCTAATGAGCAGTTCTTC. Its protein product is CASSLSSGANEQFF. The complete variable domain, with remaining parts taken from reference TRBV7-3 and TRBJ2-1, reads GAGVSQTPSNKVTEKGKYVELRCDPISGHTALYWYRQSLGQGPEFLIYFQGTGAADDSGLPNDRFFAVRPEGSVSTLKIQRTERGDSAVYLCASSLSSGANEQFFGPGTRLTVL.

V usage is TRBV4-2 and J usage is TRBJ2-7; possibly TRBD1 for D (5 bases). Per germline, CDR1 LGHNA and CDR2 YNFKEQ. The CDR3 loop spans 14 amino acids. Trimming pared 1 base from V and 5 bases from J, leaving 12 bases between. The CDR3 DNA sequence: TGTGCCAGCAGCCAAGCGACAGTATCCCACGAGCAGTACTTC. Protein sequence: CASSQATVSHEQYF.

This clonotype was observed at least ten times. This rearrangement joins TRBV7-8 to TRBJ2-3, with D perhaps matching TRBD2 (6 bases). Looked up from germline, CDR1 is SGHVS and CDR2 is FQNEAQ. This CDR3 spans 13 amino acids. Trimming stripped 5 bases from V and 4 bases from J, with 10 bases between. This chain's CDR3 is CASSPPGADTQYF. The CDR3 DNA is TGTGCCAGCAGCCCTCCGGGAGCAGATACGCAGTATTTT.

This clonotype was observed a few times. The V and J genes are TRBV28 and TRBJ2-2; 10 nucleotides match TRBD2. After removal of 7 bases from V and 6 bases from J, the junction contained 14 bases not matched to a gene. Germline CDR1 and CDR2: MDHEN and SYDVKM. This CDR3 comprises 17 residues. In DNA form, the CDR3 reads TGTGCCAGCACCCGAGGGAGACTAGCGGGTCTCTCCGGGGAGCTGTTTTTT. The encoded protein is CASTRGRLAGLSGELFF. Together with reference TRBV28 and TRBJ2-2, the CDR3 gives the full variable domain: DVKVTQSSRYLVKRTGEKVFLECVQDMDHENMFWYRQDPGLGLRLIYFSYDVKMKEKGDIPEGYSVSREKKERFSLILESASTNQTSMYLCASTRGRLAGLSGELFFGEGSRLTVL.

Only a few counts were recorded for this clonotype. The chain joins TRBV7-4 to TRBJ2-7, with 7 bases aligning to TRBD2. Trimming at V came to 7 bases and at J to 3 bases, leaving 6 bases not matched to a gene. CDR3 size: 13 residues. Germline V CDR1 and CDR2: SGHVT, SQSDAQ. The CDR3 DNA reads as TGTGCCAGCACCAGGCGGGGGATCTACGAGCAGTACTTC. Its protein is CASTRRGIYEQYF.

Many counts were recorded for this clonotype. The V gene is TRBV28, the J gene TRBJ2-1, with 12 bases matching TRBD2. The CDR3 is made up of 15 amino acids. Germline assignment: CDR1 MDHEN and CDR2 SYDVKM. With V trimmed by 5 bases and J by 7 bases, 6 bases remained unmatched. The CDR3: CASSGAGTSGNEQFF. As DNA, the CDR3 is TGTGCCAGCAGTGGAGCCGGGACTAGCGGGAATGAGCAGTTCTTC.

This clonotype occurred a few times. This chain links TRBV20-1 with TRBJ2-3, with D perhaps matching TRBD2 (5 bases). Deletions cut 7 bases from V and 4 bases from J, with 12 bases between. The length of the CDR3 is 12 residues. The germline V gene encodes CDR1 DFQATT and CDR2 SNEGSKA (reference sequence). The CDR3 DNA reads as TGCAGTGTGGTAGCGTCAGCAGATACGCAGTATTTT. Protein product: CSVVASADTQYF.

There are many counts of this clonotype. The J gene is TRBJ2-3, the V gene TRBV29-1; 10 nucleotides agree with TRBD2. The V and J ends lost 6 bases and 1 base, in that order; junction bases with no gene match: 1. The CDR3 is 13 residues long. Germline V gene data show CDR1 as SQVTM and CDR2 as ANQGSEA. The CDR3 loop is CSVLAGGTDTQYF. The DNA for the CDR3 is TGCAGCGTCCTAGCGGGGGGCACAGATACGCAGTATTTT.

The V gene is TRBV28, the J gene TRBJ1-3; no firm D call. Germline V gene lookup returns CDR1 MDHEN and CDR2 SYDVKM. The CDR3 is made up of 15 amino acids. Trimming pared 11 bases from V and 0 bases from J, leaving 17 bases between. CDR3 sequence reads: CAAKDAQFSGNTIYF. The DNA of the CDR3 is TGTGCCGCGAAGGACGCCCAATTCTCTGGAAACACCATATATTTT.

This clonotype has just a few counts. The genes are TRBV12-3 or TRBV12-4 and TRBJ1-2; D call uncertain. CDR3 length: 12 amino acids. V was shortened by 6 bases and J by 8 bases, with 13 bases between the two germline ends. CDR3 sequence reads: CASSPTHRGYTF. The DNA for the CDR3 is TGTGCCAGCAGCCCCACCCATAGGGGCTACACCTTC.

This clonotype was observed at least ten times. The chain has TRBV14 and TRBJ1-5; no firm D call. CDR1 is SGHDN and CDR2 is FVKESK in the germline V gene. Trimming shortened V by 1 base and J by 6 bases, and 7 bases separated the two germline ends. The CDR3 spans 13 residues. CDR3: CASSQGLSQPQHF. Here the CDR3 DNA reads TGTGCCAGCAGCCAAGGGCTAAGTCAGCCCCAGCATTTT.

There are a few counts of this clonotype. V gene TRBV19 combines with J gene TRBJ2-7; TRBD1 is a possible D gene (6 bases). V dropped 4 bases and J dropped 2 bases, with 12 bases sitting between them. The CDR3 is made up of 14 amino acids. Germline assignment: CDR1 LNHDA and CDR2 SQIVND (reference sequence). The CDR3 DNA follows: TGTGCCAGTAGTAATCCAGGACAGACCTACGAGCAGTACTTC. Translating gives CASSNPGQTYEQYF.

This clonotype was found many times. The V gene is TRBV7-2, the J gene TRBJ1-5; D is possibly TRBD1 (6 bases). CDR3 length equals 15 residues. Germline CDR1 and CDR2: SGHTA and FQGNSA. Deletions cut 6 bases from V and 1 base from J, with 13 bases between. CDR3 in DNA: TGTGCCAGCAGTCCACAGGGACGGAGCAATCAGCCCCAGCATTTT. Translation gives CASSPQGRSNQPQHF.

This clonotype turned up a few times. J is TRBJ1-5 and V is TRBV4-2; the match to TRBD1 covers 8 bases. Per the germline V gene, CDR1 is LGHNA and CDR2 is YNFKEQ. V shed 8 bases, J shed 5 bases, and the junction held 5 bases outside the gene matches. CDR3 length: 13 amino acids. CDR3 nucleotides: TGTGCCAGCGCCCTACAGGGGGATCAGCCCCAGCATTTT. Translating gives CASALQGDQPQHF.

This clonotype was found a few times. This chain joins TRBV4-3 and TRBJ2-7; the match to TRBD2 covers 10 bases. This CDR3 contains 15 residues. V trimming: 4 bases; J trimming: 3 bases; junction bases outside the gene matches: 6. Looked up from germline, CDR1 is LGHNA and CDR2 is YSLEER. CDR3 in amino acids: CASSPAGTSVYEQYF. DNA of the CDR3: TGCGCCAGCAGCCCCGCCGGGACTAGCGTCTACGAGCAGTACTTC.

This clonotype came up once. This may stem from a read error, because a much larger clone lies one nucleotide away. The conserved final phenylalanine or tryptophan is absent from the CDR3, which likely points to a read error. The chain employs TRBV7-3 and TRBJ2-1; D ambiguous. The V end lost 5 bases, the J end lost 5 bases, and 7 bases lay between the germline ends. Germline V gene sequence: CDR1 SGHTA, CDR2 FQGTGA. This CDR3 comprises 12 residues. CDR3 sequence (DNA): TGTGCCAGCAGCCAGACGGACAATGAGCAGTTCTTA. Its protein is CASSQTDNEQFL.

The chain uses TRBV29-1 and TRBJ2-1; D is undetermined. CDR1 and CDR2 (germline): SQVTM, ANQGSEA. The CDR3 is made up of 10 amino acids. Trimming left V 4 bases short and J 7 bases short, with 5 bases between. CDR3 DNA sequence: TGCAGCGTTGTTGGAAATGAGCAGTTCTTC. It is translated as CSVVGNEQFF.

This chain connects TRBV20-1 to TRBJ2-3, with 10 bases lining up with TRBD2. Trimming cost V 3 bases and J 2 bases; bases outside gene matches: 5. Germline-derived CDR1 and CDR2 are DFQATT and SNEGSKA (reference sequence). The length of the CDR3 is 15 residues. CDR3 DNA: TGCAGTGCTAGGTGGACTAGCGGAATCACAGATACGCAGTATTTT. This translates into CSARWTSGITDTQYF.